This is a list of T cell receptor beta chains from one sample in a study of shared clonotypes between healthy human individuals. The table came from immunoSEQ multiplex PCR; TCRdb's copy has only in-frame clones and leaves some out. In the table there are fewer than 650,000 clones, around 78% of which are singletons. The sequencing input was PBMCs. These receptor sequences come from a woman in her 40s in good health. Some clones in this sample may be carry-over from other donors' samples. Both conserved end residues are part of each CDR3. Each record gives: V gene, clone size, D gene, J gene, CDR3 DNA, CDR3 protein. A D gene is named only where the DNA matches it firmly. Only some rows state a clone size, as once, few, many or a class for expanded clones.

V gene: TRBV7-9
clone size: few
D gene: TRBD2
J gene: TRBJ2-1
CDR3 DNA: TGTGCCAGCAGCTTCAGCATCGGACTAGCGGTCTACAATGAGCAGTTCTTC
CDR3 protein: CASSFSIGLAVYNEQFF

V gene: TRBV4-3
clone size: once
D gene: TRBD1
J gene: TRBJ2-2
CDR3 DNA: TGCGCCAGCAGCCAAGAACACAGGGGTGGGAGCACCGGGGAGCTGTTTTTT
CDR3 protein: CASSQEHRGGSTGELFF

V gene: TRBV6-5
clone size: few
D gene: TRBD1
J gene: TRBJ1-2
CDR3 DNA: TGTGCCAGCAGTCCGGGGGACAGTGCCTCCTATGGCTACACCTTC
CDR3 protein: CASSPGDSASYGYTF

V gene: TRBV4-3
clone size: NA
D gene: NA
J gene: TRBJ2-7
CDR3 DNA: TGCGCCAGCAGCCATGGGATCTCGGGACAACTTTACGAGCAGTACTTC
CDR3 protein: CASSHGISGQLYEQYF

V gene: TRBV9
clone size: NA
D gene: NA
J gene: TRBJ1-4
CDR3 DNA: TGTGCCAGCAGCCGTAGTTGGGGTGGAGGGGAAAAACTGTTTTTT
CDR3 protein: CASSRSWGGGEKLFF

V gene: TRBV4-1
clone size: few
D gene: NA
J gene: TRBJ2-7
CDR3 DNA: TGCGCCAGCAGCCTGGGACCGGGAGCAGACTACGAGCAGTACTTC
CDR3 protein: CASSLGPGADYEQYF

V gene: TRBV11-2
clone size: NA
D gene: NA
J gene: TRBJ2-5
CDR3 DNA: TGTGCCAGCAGCGAAACTAACCGGGCTTTCGAGACCCAGTACTTC
CDR3 protein: CASSETNRAFETQYF

V gene: TRBV7-3
clone size: once
D gene: NA
J gene: TRBJ2-2
CDR3 DNA: TGTGCCAGCAGCGCCCCCGGGCGGGAGAACACCGGGGAGCTGTTTTTT
CDR3 protein: CASSAPGRENTGELFF

V gene: TRBV18
clone size: NA
D gene: NA
J gene: TRBJ1-1
CDR3 DNA: TGTGCCAGCTCACCGGGCACTGAAGCTTTCTTT
CDR3 protein: CASSPGTEAFF

V gene: TRBV6-1
clone size: NA
D gene: TRBD2
J gene: TRBJ2-7
CDR3 DNA: TGTGCCAGCACGGAGAGCGGGAGTTCATACGAGCAGTACTTC
CDR3 protein: CASTESGSSYEQYF

V gene: TRBV11-2
clone size: NA
D gene: TRBD2
J gene: TRBJ2-3
CDR3 DNA: TGTGCCAGCAGCTTTGGACTAGCGGGAGGAGGCACAGATACGCAGTATTTT
CDR3 protein: CASSFGLAGGGTDTQYF

V gene: TRBV4-1
clone size: many
D gene: NA
J gene: TRBJ2-7
CDR3 DNA: TGCGCCAGCAGCCAAGCGGCCGTAGGCGGCTACGAGCAGTACTTC
CDR3 protein: CASSQAAVGGYEQYF

V gene: TRBV28
clone size: NA
D gene: TRBD1
J gene: TRBJ2-7
CDR3 DNA: TGTGCCAGCAGCTCCCCGGGACAGGGCCTCTACGAGCAGTACTTC
CDR3 protein: CASSSPGQGLYEQYF

V gene: TRBV28
clone size: NA
D gene: NA
J gene: TRBJ2-7
CDR3 DNA: TGTGCCAGCACCATCCTGGGGGCTGCCTACGAGCAGTACTTC
CDR3 protein: CASTILGAAYEQYF

V gene: TRBV11-2
clone size: NA
D gene: NA
J gene: TRBJ2-3
CDR3 DNA: TGTGCCAGCAGCTTAGATCTTAGGAGGGGGGGCACAGATACGCAGTATTTT
CDR3 protein: CASSLDLRRGGTDTQYF

V gene: TRBV9
clone size: NA
D gene: TRBD2
J gene: TRBJ2-3
CDR3 DNA: TGTGCCAGCAGCGTAGCACTAGCGACAGATACGCAGTATTTT
CDR3 protein: CASSVALATDTQYF

V gene: TRBV6-6
clone size: NA
D gene: NA
J gene: TRBJ2-7
CDR3 DNA: TGTGCCAGCAGTTATGGGGGGAGTCGCTACGAGCAGTACTTC
CDR3 protein: CASSYGGSRYEQYF

V gene: TRBV5-1
clone size: NA
D gene: TRBD1
J gene: TRBJ2-7
CDR3 DNA: TGCGCCAGCAGCTCACAGGGGGGCTACTACGAGCAGTACTTC
CDR3 protein: CASSSQGGYYEQYF

V gene: TRBV10-3
clone size: NA
D gene: NA
J gene: TRBJ2-2
CDR3 DNA: TGTGCCATCCTTGGGGGGTCGGCGCCCGGGGAGCTGTTTTTT
CDR3 protein: CAILGGSAPGELFF

V gene: TRBV4-1
clone size: once
D gene: NA
J gene: TRBJ2-1
CDR3 DNA: TGCGCCAGCAGCCTCTCCGGGCCCTCCTACAATGAGCAGTTCTTC
CDR3 protein: CASSLSGPSYNEQFF

V gene: TRBV5-6
clone size: many
D gene: NA
J gene: TRBJ2-1
CDR3 DNA: TGTGCCAGCAGACCCGGCACATACAATGAGCAGTTCTTC
CDR3 protein: CASRPGTYNEQFF

V gene: TRBV18
clone size: NA
D gene: NA
J gene: TRBJ1-1
CDR3 DNA: TGTGCCAGCTCACCACGGACAGTACAGAACACTGAAGCTTTCTTT
CDR3 protein: CASSPRTVQNTEAFF

V gene: TRBV7-3
clone size: NA
D gene: NA
J gene: TRBJ2-2
CDR3 DNA: TGTGCCAGCAGCTCGACCGACAGCCTGAGGACCGGGGAGCTGTTTTTT
CDR3 protein: CASSSTDSLRTGELFF

V gene: TRBV28
clone size: NA
D gene: NA
J gene: TRBJ2-6
CDR3 DNA: TGTGCCAGCAGTTCTGTCAGGGGTTCTGGGGCCAACGTCCTGACTTTC
CDR3 protein: CASSSVRGSGANVLTF

V gene: TRBV15
clone size: once
D gene: NA
J gene: TRBJ1-1
CDR3 DNA: TGTGCCACCAGCAGAGGAAGGGGGAACACTGAAGCTTTCTTT
CDR3 protein: CATSRGRGNTEAFF

V gene: TRBV2
clone size: NA
D gene: TRBD2
J gene: TRBJ2-2
CDR3 DNA: TGTGCCAGCAGAGCACTAGCGTCCGGGGAGCTGTTTTTT
CDR3 protein: CASRALASGELFF

V gene: TRBV30
clone size: NA
D gene: NA
J gene: TRBJ2-3
CDR3 DNA: TGTGCCTGGAGTGTTTATGGGGCAAATACGCAGTATTTT
CDR3 protein: CAWSVYGANTQYF

V gene: TRBV19
clone size: many
D gene: TRBD2
J gene: TRBJ2-2
CDR3 DNA: TGTGCCAGTAAAGCGGGAGGGCTGCTCGGGGAGCTGTTTTTT
CDR3 protein: CASKAGGLLGELFF

V gene: TRBV28
clone size: NA
D gene: NA
J gene: TRBJ2-7
CDR3 DNA: TGTGCCAGCACAAGCACAGGGTCTCGTAGCGAGCAGTACTTC
CDR3 protein: CASTSTGSRSEQYF

V gene: TRBV29-1
clone size: NA
D gene: TRBD1
J gene: TRBJ1-1
CDR3 DNA: TGCAGCGTTCACGATGGACAGGGGGGCACTGAAGCTTTCTTT
CDR3 protein: CSVHDGQGGTEAFF

V gene: TRBV11-2
clone size: NA
D gene: TRBD2
J gene: TRBJ2-7
CDR3 DNA: TGTGCCAGCAGCTCGGGACTAGCGGGCGGGGAGCAGTACTTC
CDR3 protein: CASSSGLAGGEQYF

V gene: TRBV27
clone size: NA
D gene: NA
J gene: TRBJ2-5
CDR3 DNA: TGTGCCAGCAGGCTTTCAGCCCTTAACCAAGAGACCCAGTACTTC
CDR3 protein: CASRLSALNQETQYF

V gene: TRBV28
clone size: few
D gene: TRBD1
J gene: TRBJ1-4
CDR3 DNA: TGTGCCAGCGGGGAATCAGGGGGCTCCGAATTGGGTGAAAAACTGTTTTTT
CDR3 protein: CASGESGGSELGEKLFF

V gene: TRBV11-2
clone size: NA
D gene: NA
J gene: TRBJ2-7
CDR3 DNA: TGTGCCAGCAGCTTAGACAAGCAGTACTTC
CDR3 protein: CASSLDKQYF

V gene: TRBV11-1
clone size: medium-sized
D gene: TRBD2
J gene: TRBJ2-7
CDR3 DNA: TGTGCCAGCAGCTTAGCAGTGACTAGCAGCTACGAGCAGTACTTC
CDR3 protein: CASSLAVTSSYEQYF

V gene: TRBV11-3
clone size: once
D gene: NA
J gene: TRBJ2-2
CDR3 DNA: TGTGCCAGCAGCTTCTCCCTTCGGGCAGCGAACACCGGGGAGCTGTTTTTT
CDR3 protein: CASSFSLRAANTGELFF

V gene: TRBV7-8
clone size: NA
D gene: NA
J gene: TRBJ1-3
CDR3 DNA: TGTGCCAGCAGCTTAAGCTCCGGCGGAAACACCATATATTTT
CDR3 protein: CASSLSSGGNTIYF

V gene: TRBV6-5
clone size: NA
D gene: NA
J gene: TRBJ1-6
CDR3 DNA: TGTGCCAGCAGCCTCAGGGGCGGCGATAATTCACCCCTCCACTTT
CDR3 protein: CASSLRGGDNSPLHF

V gene: TRBV7-3
clone size: NA
D gene: NA
J gene: TRBJ2-1
CDR3 DNA: TGTGCCAGCAGCTTAAACGGCCGTGATGAGCAGTTCTTC
CDR3 protein: CASSLNGRDEQFF

V gene: TRBV30
clone size: few
D gene: NA
J gene: TRBJ1-1
CDR3 DNA: TGTGCCTGGTCTTTCAACAGGAACACTGAAGCTTTCTTT
CDR3 protein: CAWSFNRNTEAFF